The next 19 T cell receptor beta chains were all read from a single sample in a study of blood T cell repertoires in COVID-19. The repertoire was sequenced with immunoSEQ multiplex PCR; TCRdb's copy has only in-frame clones and lacks some. The sample holds about 300,000 clones; roughly 88% are singletons and the top ten take less than 2.5%. The sample consisted of PBMCs or T cells enriched from blood (not recorded which). These receptors all come from a man aged 25 to 40 who had recovered from COVID-19.

This clone was found a few times. The chain has TRBV14 and TRBJ1-2; 7 positions agree with TRBD1. This CDR3 spans 14 amino acids. CDR1 SGHDN and CDR2 FVKESK come from the germline V gene. Trimming took 0 bases from V and 4 from J; bases not matched to a gene: 2. This CDR3 is CASSQDPGGYGYTF. Written as DNA, the CDR3 is TGTGCCAGCAGCCAAGATCCAGGGGGCTATGGCTACACCTTC.

The chain employs TRBV6-5 and TRBJ2-3, with D possibly being TRBD2 (5 bases). Germline CDR1 reads MNHEY; CDR2 reads SVGAGI. Trimming cost V 2 bases and J 4 bases, with 16 bases left between them. CDR3 length: 16 amino acids. The CDR3 sequence: CASSYSGLSAPDTQYF. The CDR3 nucleotides are TGTGCCAGCAGTTACAGCGGCCTGTCGGCCCCAGATACGCAGTATTTT.

This chain uses TRBV7-9 with TRBJ1-3, with 7 bases matching TRBD1. Germline values: CDR1 SEHNR, CDR2 FQNEAQ (reference sequence). The CDR3 totals 14 residues. With V trimmed by 5 bases and J by 1 base, 2 bases remained unmatched. This chain's CDR3 is CASSTGQSGNTIYF. CDR3 bases: TGTGCCAGCAGCACGGGACAGTCTGGAAACACCATATATTTT.

This clone came up a few times. The gene calls are TRBV7-2 and TRBJ1-5, with 8 bases aligning to TRBD1. This CDR3 is built from 15 residues. The V gene's germline CDR1 is SGHTA and CDR2 FQGNSA. V shed 4 bases, J shed 8 bases, and the junction held 10 bases outside the gene matches. The CDR3 sequence is CASSWDRQQSEPQHF. CDR3 DNA sequence: TGTGCCAGCAGCTGGGACAGGCAGCAATCAGAGCCCCAGCATTTT. The full variable domain, completed using reference TRBV7-2 and TRBJ1-5, is GAGVSQSPSNKVTEKGKDVELRCDPISGHTALYWYRQSLGQGLEFLIYFQGNSAPDKSGLPSDRFSAERTGGSVSTLTIQRTQQEDSAVYLCASSWDRQQSEPQHFGDGTRLSIL.

V usage is TRBV11-2 and J usage is TRBJ2-3, with D possibly being TRBD2 (5 bases). The CDR3 is made up of 16 amino acids. Trimming left V 3 bases short and J 1 base short, with 14 bases between. The germline V gene has CDR1 SGHAT and CDR2 FQNNGV. The CDR3 sequence is CASSFEGGPRTDTQYF. The CDR3 coding sequence is TGTGCCAGCAGCTTCGAGGGCGGCCCCCGCACAGATACGCAGTATTTT. Drawing the rest from reference TRBV11-2 and TRBJ2-3, the complete variable domain is EAGVAQSPRYKIIEKRQSVAFWCNPISGHATLYWYQQILGQGPKLLIQFQNNGVVDDSQLPKDRFSAERLKGVDSTLKIQPAKLEDSAVYLCASSFEGGPRTDTQYFGPGTRLTVL.

V and J are TRBV3-1 (or the pseudogene TRBV3-2) and TRBJ2-1; the match to TRBD2 covers 11 bases. The CDR3 contains 18 residues. V was clipped by 4 bases and J by 2 bases; unmatched bases: 10. Germline values: CDR1 LGHDT, CDR2 YNNKEL (reference sequence). CDR3 protein: CASSPSVVAGGPYNEQFF. The CDR3 DNA sequence: TGTGCCAGCAGCCCCTCTGTGGTAGCGGGGGGGCCCTACAATGAGCAGTTCTTC.

V is TRBV9 and J is TRBJ2-2; 10 bases line up with TRBD1. This CDR3 spans 15 amino acids. Looked up from germline, CDR1 is SGDLS and CDR2 is YYNGEE. J lost 4 bases, V lost 5 bases, and 5 bases had no gene match. In nucleotides, the CDR3 is TGTGCCAGCAGGAAGGGACAGGGGAGCACCGGGGAGCTGTTTTTT. Its protein is CASRKGQGSTGELFF.

The chain is built from TRBV29-1 and TRBJ1-5, with TRBD1 identical over 10 bases. Germline CDR1 and CDR2: SQVTM and ANQGSEA. Trimming took 4 bases from V and 5 from J; bases not matched to a gene: 8. This CDR3 is built from 15 residues. CDR3 coding DNA: TGCAGCGTTGGAGTAGGGACAGGGGAGGATCAGCCCCAGCATTTT. Protein sequence: CSVGVGTGEDQPQHF.

The V gene is TRBV3-1 (or the pseudogene TRBV3-2), the J gene TRBJ2-5, with 9 bases aligning to TRBD2. Germline-derived CDR1 and CDR2 are LGHDT and YNNKEL (reference sequence). This CDR3 has 16 amino acids. The J segment lost 2 bases and the V segment lost 1 base, leaving 5 bases of the junction unmatched. The CDR3 coding sequence is TGTGCCAGCAGCCAAGGCAGCGGGGGGACACAAGAGACCCAGTACTTC. Translation gives CASSQGSGGTQETQYF.

The chain is built from TRBV7-6 and TRBJ1-1, with D maybe TRBD1 (6 bases). Trimming took 4 bases from V and 4 from J, leaving 16 bases between them. CDR3 size: 15 residues. CDR1 and CDR2 (germline): SGHVS, FNYEAQ. CDR3 DNA sequence: TGTGCCAGCAGCTCAGGGGTCCGTTTGTCCACTGAAGCTTTCTTT. This encodes CASSSGVRLSTEAFF.

V gene TRBV9 combines with J gene TRBJ2-6, with TRBD1 matching 7 bases. The CDR3 is 20 amino acids. Germline V gene sequence: CDR1 SGDLS, CDR2 YYNGEE. V lost 1 base and J lost 2; bases outside the gene matches: 15. For the CDR3, the DNA is TGTGCCAGCAGCGTAAAGACAGGGCCCACCCCGGGGACTGGGGCCAACGTCCTGACTTTC. Amino acid sequence: CASSVKTGPTPGTGANVLTF.

In its sample, this clone was seen many times. This chain links TRBV27 with TRBJ2-7; D may be TRBD1 (5 bases). CDR3 length equals 15 residues. V lost 2 bases and J 2 bases, leaving 13 bases between the germline ends. Germline V gene sequence: CDR1 MNHEY, CDR2 SMNVEV (reference sequence). CDR3 in amino acids: CASSLAGFRAYEQYF. The CDR3 DNA is TGTGCCAGCAGTTTAGCCGGATTCAGGGCCTACGAGCAGTACTTC.

The chain has TRBV4-3 and TRBJ2-7, with D possibly matching TRBD1 (6 bases). This CDR3 has 17 residues. Germline loops: CDR1 LGHNA, CDR2 YSLEER. V was shortened by 1 base and J by 2 bases, with 18 bases between the two germline ends. As DNA, the CDR3 is TGCGCCAGCAGCCAAGCGTATTCCGGACAGCAGACCTACGAGCAGTACTTC. Translation: CASSQAYSGQQTYEQYF.

This sequence joins TRBV6-4 and TRBJ1-5; TRBD1 aligns across 7 bases. Trimming removed 6 bases from V and 0 bases from J; junction bases left unmatched: 11. This CDR3 comprises 17 residues. CDR1 MRHNA and CDR2 SNTAGT come from the germline V gene. Written as DNA, the CDR3 is TGTGCCAGCAGGGGACAGACGATCTCGCATAGCAATCAGCCCCAGCATTTT. It is translated as CASRGQTISHSNQPQHF.

For the CDR3, the DNA is TGTGCCGACAGTAAACTGGCAGGGTATGGCGAGCAGTACTTC. It encodes CADSKLAGYGEQYF. The V call is TRBV2, the J call TRBJ2-7; a possible D gene is TRBD1 (5 bases). The CDR3 spans 14 residues. V lost 11 bases to trimming and J lost 6 bases, with 23 bases between them. Per the germline V gene, CDR1 is SNHLY and CDR2 is FYNNEI.

The CDR3 loop is CASSLLNTEAFF. CDR3 bases: TGTGCCAGCAGCTTGTTAAACACTGAAGCTTTCTTT. V and J are TRBV5-4 and TRBJ1-1, with D hard to call. V lost 1 base, J lost 2 bases, and 3 bases lay in between. The CDR3 runs to 12 residues. Germline CDR1 reads SGHNT; CDR2 reads YYREEE (reference sequence).

The CDR3 DNA is TGTGCCAGCAGTTTATCCCCTAGACAGGGGGCTTTGGCCACTGAAGCTTTCTTT. It yields the protein CASSLSPRQGALATEAFF. V and J are TRBV27 and TRBJ1-1; TRBD1 aligns across 10 bases. Trimming took 0 bases from V and 4 from J; bases not matched to a gene: 11. CDR3 length equals 18 residues. Germline V gives CDR1 MNHEY, CDR2 SMNVEV (reference sequence).

V gene TRBV5-6 combines with J gene TRBJ1-5, with D unresolved. CDR1 and CDR2 from the germline V gene are SGHDT and YYEEEE. CDR3 length equals 13 residues. V gave up 2 bases and J gave up 2 bases, with 5 bases separating them. CDR3 bases: TGTGCCAGCAGCTTCACGGGCAATCAGCCCCAGCATTTT. As protein: CASSFTGNQPQHF.

This chain connects TRBV5-1 to TRBJ1-6; 9 nucleotides align to TRBD1. V shed 4 bases, J shed 10 bases, and the junction held 9 bases outside the gene matches. The germline V gene encodes CDR1 SGHRS and CDR2 YFSETQ. The CDR3 covers 15 residues. The chain's CDR3 is CASSVGQGIGSPLHF. Here the CDR3 DNA reads TGCGCCAGCAGCGTGGGACAGGGAATAGGATCACCCCTCCACTTT.